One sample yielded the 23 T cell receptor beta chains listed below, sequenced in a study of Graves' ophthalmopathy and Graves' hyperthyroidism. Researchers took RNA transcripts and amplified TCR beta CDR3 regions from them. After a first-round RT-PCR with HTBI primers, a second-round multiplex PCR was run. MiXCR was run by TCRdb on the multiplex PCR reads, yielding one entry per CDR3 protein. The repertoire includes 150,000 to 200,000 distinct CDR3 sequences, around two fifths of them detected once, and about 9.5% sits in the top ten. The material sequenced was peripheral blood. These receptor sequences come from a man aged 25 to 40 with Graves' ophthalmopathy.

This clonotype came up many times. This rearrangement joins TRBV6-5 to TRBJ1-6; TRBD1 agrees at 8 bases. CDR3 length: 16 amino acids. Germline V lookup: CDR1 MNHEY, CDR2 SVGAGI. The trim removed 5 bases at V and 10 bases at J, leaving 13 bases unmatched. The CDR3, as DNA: TGTGCCAGCAGTAACTGGAGACAGGGGTCGTCCTCACCCCTCCACTTT. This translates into CASSNWRQGSSSPLHF.

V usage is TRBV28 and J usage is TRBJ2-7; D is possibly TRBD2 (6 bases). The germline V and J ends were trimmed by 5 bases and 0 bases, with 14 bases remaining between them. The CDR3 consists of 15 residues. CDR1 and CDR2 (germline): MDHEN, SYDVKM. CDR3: CASSPQIAASYEQYF. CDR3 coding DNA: TGTGCCAGCAGTCCCCAGATAGCGGCCTCCTACGAGCAGTACTTC.

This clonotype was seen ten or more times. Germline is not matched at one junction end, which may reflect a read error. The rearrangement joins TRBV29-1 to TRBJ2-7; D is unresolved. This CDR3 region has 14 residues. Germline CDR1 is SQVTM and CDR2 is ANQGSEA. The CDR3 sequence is CSVEGSVWSGEQYF. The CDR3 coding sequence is TGCAGCGTAGAAGGTTCCGTGTGGTCCGGCGAGCAGTACTTC.

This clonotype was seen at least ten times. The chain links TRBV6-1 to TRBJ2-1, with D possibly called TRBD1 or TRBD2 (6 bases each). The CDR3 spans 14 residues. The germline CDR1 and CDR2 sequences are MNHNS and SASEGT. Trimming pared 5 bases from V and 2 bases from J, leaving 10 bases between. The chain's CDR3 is CASSRRGTYNEQFF. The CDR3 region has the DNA TGTGCCAGCAGTAGGAGGGGGACCTACAATGAGCAGTTCTTC.

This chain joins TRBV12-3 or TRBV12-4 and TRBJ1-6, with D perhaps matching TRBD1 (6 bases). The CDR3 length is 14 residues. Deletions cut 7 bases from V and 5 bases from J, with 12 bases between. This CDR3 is CASTRGGDNSPLHF. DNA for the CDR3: TGTGCCAGCACCAGGGGAGGGGATAATTCACCCCTCCACTTT.

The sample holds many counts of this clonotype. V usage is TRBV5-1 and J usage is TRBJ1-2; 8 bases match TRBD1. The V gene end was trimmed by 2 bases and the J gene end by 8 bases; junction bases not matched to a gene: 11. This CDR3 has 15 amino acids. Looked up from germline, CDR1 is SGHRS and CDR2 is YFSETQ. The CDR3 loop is CASSFRQGRQGGYTF. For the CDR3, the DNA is TGCGCCAGCAGCTTCCGACAGGGGCGCCAGGGAGGCTACACCTTC.

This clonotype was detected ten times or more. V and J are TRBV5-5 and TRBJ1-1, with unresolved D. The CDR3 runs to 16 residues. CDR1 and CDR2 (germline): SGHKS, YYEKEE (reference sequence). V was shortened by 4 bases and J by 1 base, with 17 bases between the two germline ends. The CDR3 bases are TGTGCCAGCAGCCTGGACCGACTTCAGAGGAACACTGAAGCTTTCTTT. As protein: CASSLDRLQRNTEAFF.

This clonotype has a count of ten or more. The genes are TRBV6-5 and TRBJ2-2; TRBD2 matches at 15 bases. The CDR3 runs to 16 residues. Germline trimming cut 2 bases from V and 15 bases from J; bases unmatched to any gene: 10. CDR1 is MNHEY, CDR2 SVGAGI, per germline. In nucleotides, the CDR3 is TGTGCCAGCAGTTACAGGACTAGCGGGAGGGGGCTGAAATTGTTTTTT. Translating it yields CASSYRTSGRGLKLFF.

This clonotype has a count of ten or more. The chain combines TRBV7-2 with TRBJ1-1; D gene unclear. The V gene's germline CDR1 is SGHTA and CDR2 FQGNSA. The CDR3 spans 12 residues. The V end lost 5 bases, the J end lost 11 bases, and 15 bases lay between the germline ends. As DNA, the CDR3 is TGTGCCAGCAGCCCTGCCCGCGGGTGGGCTTTCTTT. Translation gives CASSPARGWAFF.

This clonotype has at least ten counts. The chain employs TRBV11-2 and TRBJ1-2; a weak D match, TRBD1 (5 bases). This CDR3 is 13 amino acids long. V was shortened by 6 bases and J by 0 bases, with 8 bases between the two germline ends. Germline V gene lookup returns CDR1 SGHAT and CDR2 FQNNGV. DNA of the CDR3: TGTGCCAGCAGGCCAGGGCCTAACTATGGCTACACCTTC. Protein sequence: CASRPGPNYGYTF. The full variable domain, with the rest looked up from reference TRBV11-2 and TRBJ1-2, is EAGVAQSPRYKIIEKRQSVAFWCNPISGHATLYWYQQILGQGPKLLIQFQNNGVVDDSQLPKDRFSAERLKGVDSTLKIQPAKLEDSAVYLCASRPGPNYGYTFGSGTRLTVV.

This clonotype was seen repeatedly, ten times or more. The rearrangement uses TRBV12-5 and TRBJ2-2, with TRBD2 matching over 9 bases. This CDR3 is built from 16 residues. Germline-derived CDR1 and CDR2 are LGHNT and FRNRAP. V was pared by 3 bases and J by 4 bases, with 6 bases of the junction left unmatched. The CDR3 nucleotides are TGTGCTAGTGGTTTTTTGCTAGCGGGGTTCACCGGGGAGCTGTTTTTT. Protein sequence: CASGFLLAGFTGELFF.

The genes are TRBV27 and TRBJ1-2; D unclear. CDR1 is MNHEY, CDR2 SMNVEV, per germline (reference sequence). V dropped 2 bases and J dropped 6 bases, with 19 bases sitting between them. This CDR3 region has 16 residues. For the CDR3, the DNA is TGTGCCAGCAGTTTAAGGAAAGGAGCTATAGGCGATGGCTACACCTTC. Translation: CASSLRKGAIGDGYTF.

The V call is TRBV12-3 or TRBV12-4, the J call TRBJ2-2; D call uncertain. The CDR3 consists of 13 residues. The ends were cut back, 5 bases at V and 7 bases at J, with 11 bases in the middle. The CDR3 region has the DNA TGTGCCAGCAGTCCCCAACTTGTCGGGGAGCTGTTTTTT. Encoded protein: CASSPQLVGELFF.

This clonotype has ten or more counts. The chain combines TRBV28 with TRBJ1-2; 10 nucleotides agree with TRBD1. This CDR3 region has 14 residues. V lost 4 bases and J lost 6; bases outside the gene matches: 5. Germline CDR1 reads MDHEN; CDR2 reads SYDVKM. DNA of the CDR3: TGTGCCAGCAGTTCCCCGGGACAGGGGAATGGCTACACCTTC. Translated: CASSSPGQGNGYTF.

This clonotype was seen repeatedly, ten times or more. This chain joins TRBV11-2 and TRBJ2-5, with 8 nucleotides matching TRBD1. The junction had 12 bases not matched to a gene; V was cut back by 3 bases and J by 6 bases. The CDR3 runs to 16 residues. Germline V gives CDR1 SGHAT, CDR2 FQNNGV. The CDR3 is CASSFQRSGGEKTQYF. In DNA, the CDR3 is TGTGCCAGCAGCTTCCAGCGGTCAGGGGGCGAAAAGACCCAGTACTTC.

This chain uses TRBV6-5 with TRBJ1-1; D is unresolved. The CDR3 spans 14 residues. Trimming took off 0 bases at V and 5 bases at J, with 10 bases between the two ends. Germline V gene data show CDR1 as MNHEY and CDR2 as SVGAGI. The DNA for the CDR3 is TGTGCCAGCAGTTACTCGCCGGGAGCAACTGAAGCTTTCTTT. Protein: CASSYSPGATEAFF.

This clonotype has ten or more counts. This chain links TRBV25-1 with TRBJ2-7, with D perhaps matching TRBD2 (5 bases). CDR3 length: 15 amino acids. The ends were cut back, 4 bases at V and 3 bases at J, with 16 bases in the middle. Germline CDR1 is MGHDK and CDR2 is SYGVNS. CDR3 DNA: TGTGCCAGCAGTGCTATGGACCAACTAGGCTACGAGCAGTACTTC. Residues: CASSAMDQLGYEQYF.

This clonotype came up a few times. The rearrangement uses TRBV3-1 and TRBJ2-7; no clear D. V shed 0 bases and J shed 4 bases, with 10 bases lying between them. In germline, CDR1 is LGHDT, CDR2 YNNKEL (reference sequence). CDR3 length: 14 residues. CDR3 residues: CASSQDPTVYEQYF. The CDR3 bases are TGTGCCAGCAGCCAAGATCCCACGGTTTACGAGCAGTACTTC.

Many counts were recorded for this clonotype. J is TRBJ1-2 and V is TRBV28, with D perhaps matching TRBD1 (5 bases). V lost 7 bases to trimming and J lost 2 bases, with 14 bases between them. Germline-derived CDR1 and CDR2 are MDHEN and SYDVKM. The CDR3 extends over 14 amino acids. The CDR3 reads CASKRAGSNYGYTF. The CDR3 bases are TGTGCCAGCAAAAGGGCAGGGTCGAACTATGGCTACACCTTC.

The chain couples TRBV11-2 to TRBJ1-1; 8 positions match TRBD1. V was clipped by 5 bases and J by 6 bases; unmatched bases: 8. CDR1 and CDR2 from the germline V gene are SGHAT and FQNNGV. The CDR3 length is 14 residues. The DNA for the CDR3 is TGTGCCAGCAGCATAGGACAGGGCAACCCTGAAGCTTTCTTT. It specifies CASSIGQGNPEAFF.

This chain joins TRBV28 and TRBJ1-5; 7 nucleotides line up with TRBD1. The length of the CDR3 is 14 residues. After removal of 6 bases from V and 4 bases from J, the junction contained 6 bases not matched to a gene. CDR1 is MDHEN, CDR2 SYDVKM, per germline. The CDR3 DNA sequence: TGTGCCAGCAGCGCTTTGACAGGGAATCAGCCCCAGCATTTT. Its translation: CASSALTGNQPQHF.

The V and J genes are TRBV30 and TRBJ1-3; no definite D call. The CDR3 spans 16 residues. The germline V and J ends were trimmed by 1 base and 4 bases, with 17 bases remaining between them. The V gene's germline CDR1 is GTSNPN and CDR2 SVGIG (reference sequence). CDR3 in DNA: TGTGCCTGGAGTGCTCACCGGGCCGAGACGGGAAACACCATATATTTT. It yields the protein CAWSAHRAETGNTIYF.

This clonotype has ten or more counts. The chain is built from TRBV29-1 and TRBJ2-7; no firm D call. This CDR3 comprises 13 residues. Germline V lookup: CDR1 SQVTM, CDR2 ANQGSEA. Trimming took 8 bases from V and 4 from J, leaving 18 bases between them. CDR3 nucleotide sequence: TGCAGCACGATGGTCGAGAACTCGTACGAGCAGTACTTC. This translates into CSTMVENSYEQYF.